These T cell receptor beta chains were read from a single sample in a study of neurological immune-mediated disorders. Each CDR3 protein gets one entry after TCRdb re-called the 5' RACE reads with MiXCR. The table shows under 75,000 distinct CDR3 sequences, with around 5% occurring only once. Sequencing used PBMCs. These receptors were obtained from a human donor with multiple sclerosis. The donor label of this sample is uncertain. CDR3s include the opening cysteine and the closing phenylalanine or tryptophan. The order of the fields is clone size, J gene, D gene, V gene, CDR3 DNA, CDR3 protein. D genes are given only for firm matches. The size field is filled for only some rows; it gives once, few, many or a size class.

>many|TRBJ2-7|-|TRBV3-1
TGTGCCAGCAGCCTGAAGGCCACAAATGGGTACGAGCAGTACTTC
CASSLKATNGYEQYF
>many|TRBJ1-2|-|TRBV20-1
TGCAGTGCTCCAGAAGGGTCTAACTATGGCTACACCTTC
CSAPEGSNYGYTF
>many|TRBJ2-3|TRBD1|TRBV29-1
TGCAGCGGTACCGGGACAGGGGCCACAGATACGCAGTATTTT
CSGTGTGATDTQYF
>many|TRBJ1-2|-|TRBV6-5
TGTGCCAGCAGTTACCGTGGAGGGGGAAGCTATGGCTACACCTTC
CASSYRGGGSYGYTF
>many|TRBJ1-1|-|TRBV6-1
TGTGCCAGCAGTGACGGTCCGGTCAGGACTAGCACTGAAGCTTTCTTT
CASSDGPVRTSTEAFF
>many|TRBJ1-2|TRBD1|TRBV5-1
TGCGCCAGCAGCTCCACAGGGGCTGGTAACTATGGCTACACCTTC
CASSSTGAGNYGYTF
>many|TRBJ2-3|TRBD2|TRBV29-1
TGCAGCGTTGGCCCAGCGGGGGGGGGCACAGATACGCAGTATTTT
CSVGPAGGGTDTQYF
>many|TRBJ2-2|TRBD1|TRBV5-1
TGCGCCAGCAGCCGACAGGGGCCCTCGACGTACACCGGGGAGCTGTTTTTT
CASSRQGPSTYTGELFF
>few|TRBJ2-4|TRBD1|TRBV5-3
TGTGCCAGAAGCTGCGGGACAGGTGAAAAAAACATTCAGTACTTC
CARSCGTGEKNIQYF
>many|TRBJ1-2|TRBD1|TRBV3-1
TGTGCCAGCAGCCCGGGACAGGGCTATGGCTACACCTTC
CASSPGQGYGYTF
>many|TRBJ1-2|TRBD1|TRBV15
TGTGCCACCAGCACACCGACAGGGACGGGCTACACCTTC
CATSTPTGTGYTF
>many|TRBJ1-5|TRBD1|TRBV7-9
TGTGCCAGCAGCCAGGGGGTGACAGGAGATAGTAGCAATCAGCCCCAGCATTTT
CASSQGVTGDSSNQPQHF
>many|TRBJ2-7|TRBD1|TRBV10-3
TGTGCCATCAGTGAGTCGACGGGACAGGCTTTCTACGAGCAGTACTTC
CAISESTGQAFYEQYF
>many|TRBJ2-7|-|TRBV20-1
TGCAGTGCTAGAGGGGACGTCGCGGGGGCACCCTACGAGCAGTACTTC
CSARGDVAGAPYEQYF
>many|TRBJ1-2|TRBD1|TRBV7-8
TGTGCCAGCAGCTCCCTTGACAGGGACCTTAACTATGGCTACACCTTC
CASSSLDRDLNYGYTF
>many|TRBJ2-1|TRBD2|TRBV27
TGTGCCAGCAGTTCCGGGACTAGCGCATCCAATGAGCAGTTCTTC
CASSSGTSASNEQFF
>many|TRBJ2-7|-|TRBV2
TGTGCCAGCAGTGAACAGGGCGGGGAGCAGTACTTC
CASSEQGGEQYF
>many|TRBJ1-4|-|TRBV7-2
TGTGCCAGCAGCTTAGCCATGGGGATTTGGGCAAAACTGTTTTTT
CASSLAMGIWAKLFF
>many|TRBJ2-3|-|TRBV20-1
TGCAGTGCCGCTACCCCCACAGATACGCAGTATTTT
CSAATPTDTQYF
>many|TRBJ2-7|-|TRBV7-3
TGTGCCAGCAGCTTGCTGAATGGCGAGCAGTACTTC
CASSLLNGEQYF
>many|TRBJ2-3|TRBD2|TRBV20-1
TGCAGTGCTAGCCTCCCTTCGGGGGGGCCGGAGACAGATACGCAGTATTTT
CSASLPSGGPETDTQYF
>many|TRBJ1-5|-|TRBV6-6
TGTGCCAGCAGCCCTCGCTTGGGTGGGTTCAATCAGCCCCAGCATTTT
CASSPRLGGFNQPQHF
>many|TRBJ2-4|-|TRBV6-5
TGTGCCAGCTCAACCCTAGCCAAAAACATTCAGTACTTC
CASSTLAKNIQYF
>many|TRBJ1-5|-|TRBV5-5
TGTGCCAGCAGCCCGATGCGTGGTTATCAGCCCCAGCATTTT
CASSPMRGYQPQHF
>many|TRBJ1-5|TRBD1|TRBV6-5
TGTGCCAGCAGCAACACAGGGGATGGTCAGCCCCAGCATTTT
CASSNTGDGQPQHF
>many|TRBJ2-2|-|TRBV6-5
TGTGCCAGCAGTTACTCGAAGTGGGGGACCGGGGAGCTGTTTTTT
CASSYSKWGTGELFF
>many|TRBJ2-3|TRBD2|TRBV20-1
TGCAGTGCCGGAGGTGTTGGGGAGGGGACCACAGATACGCAGTATTTT
CSAGGVGEGTTDTQYF
>many|TRBJ2-6|-|TRBV10-2
TGCGCCAGCAGTGGTGCGGGGACTGGGGCCAACGTCCTGACTTTC
CASSGAGTGANVLTF
>many|TRBJ1-4|-|TRBV20-1
TGCAGTGCTTCCCCGGCCGAAAAACTGTTTTTT
CSASPAEKLFF
>many|TRBJ1-1|-|TRBV12-3/TRBV12-4
TGTGCCAGCAGTTTAGTAGGGCGAACTGAAGCTTTCTTT
CASSLVGRTEAFF
>many|TRBJ1-1|TRBD1|TRBV7-9
TGTGCCAGCAGCTGGGACAGTGGGGAAGCTTTCTTT
CASSWDSGEAFF
>many|TRBJ1-4|-|TRBV11-2
TGTGCCAGCAGCTCAGGAGACGCAACTAATGAAAAACTGTTTTTT
CASSSGDATNEKLFF
>few|TRBJ1-1|-|TRBV4-1
TGCGCCAGCAGCCCCCGGGGGTTGGCCACTGAAGCTTTCTTT
CASSPRGLATEAFF
>-|TRBJ2-2|TRBD2|TRBV9
TGTGCCAGCGGAACAACCGGGGGGGCCCCCGGGGAGCTGTTTTTT
CASGTTGGAPGELFF
>many|TRBJ1-2|-|TRBV10-3
TGTGCCAGCCGGGGTTTGGAGTCTAACTATGGCTACACCTTC
CASRGLESNYGYTF
>many|TRBJ2-3|-|TRBV5-1
TGCGCCAGCAAAAGGACGGGAGCCTTCACAGATACGCAGTATTTT
CASKRTGAFTDTQYF
>many|TRBJ2-3|-|TRBV9
TGTGCCAGCAGCGCTGGCCAGACATCGCCGAGCACAGATACGCAGTATTTT
CASSAGQTSPSTDTQYF
>many|TRBJ2-7|-|TRBV29-1
TGCAGCGGCCGAAACTCCTACGAGCAGTACTTC
CSGRNSYEQYF
>many|TRBJ2-3|-|TRBV5-1
TGCGCCAGCAGCCCGGGCCGGGACTCCCACAGCACAGATACGCAGTATTTT
CASSPGRDSHSTDTQYF
>many|TRBJ2-1|TRBD1|TRBV27
TGTGCCAGCAGTTTATCCCATCCGGGACAGGGGCTAAATGAGCAGTTCTTC
CASSLSHPGQGLNEQFF
>many|TRBJ2-1|TRBD1|TRBV5-1
TGCGCCAGCAGCCTATTCCGGGACAGGGTAGACAATGAGCAGTTCTTC
CASSLFRDRVDNEQFF
>many|TRBJ2-3|-|TRBV20-1
TGCATGGTGGGGGGCACAGATACGCAGTATTTT
CMVGGTDTQYF
>many|TRBJ2-7|TRBD1|TRBV6-6
TGTGCCAGCAGGTGGGGACAGGGGTGGGAGCAGTACTTC
CASRWGQGWEQYF
>many|TRBJ2-1|-|TRBV7-9
TGTGCCAGCAGCTTAGCAGGGGCTAGCTCCTACAATGAGCAGTTCTTC
CASSLAGASSYNEQFF
>many|TRBJ1-6|-|TRBV20-1
TGCAGTGCTCCCGACAGGAGCTCCTATAATTCACCCCTCCACTTT
CSAPDRSSYNSPLHF
>many|TRBJ2-2|TRBD1|TRBV7-6
TGTGCCAGCAGCTTAGTGGGGACAGTCGACACCGGGGAGCTGTTTTTT
CASSLVGTVDTGELFF
>many|TRBJ2-3|TRBD2|TRBV20-1
TGCAGTGCTACGACTAGCGGGGGGACACGGGATACGCAGTATTTT
CSATTSGGTRDTQYF
>many|TRBJ2-4|TRBD1|TRBV5-1
TGCGCCAGCAGCTTGGCCGCAGGGGGATGGAACATTCAGTACTTC
CASSLAAGGWNIQYF
>many|TRBJ1-4|-|TRBV12-3/TRBV12-4
TGTGCCAGCAGACCGCCAGGGCCGGTTGAAAAACTGTTTTTT
CASRPPGPVEKLFF
>few|TRBJ2-3|TRBD1|TRBV20-1
TGCAGTGCCGTATACAGGGGCGATACGCAGTATTTT
CSAVYRGDTQYF
>many|TRBJ1-4|-|TRBV20-1
TGCAGTGCTATAAGAAGGGGAAGCCGTGAAAAACTGTTTTTT
CSAIRRGSREKLFF
>many|TRBJ2-7|TRBD1|TRBV9
TGTGCCAGCAGCGTAGACGGGACAGGGAGGGACGAGCAGTACTTC
CASSVDGTGRDEQYF